This TCR beta chain was identified during a study of T cells in tuberculosis. For the study at large: Blood was taken before or within 7 days of anti-tuberculosis therapy.

In the case of this clone: Its antigen is undetermined.

Regarding the study as a whole: Smaller distances to GMM-specific TCRs suggested their expansion in active tuberculosis. Cases with active tuberculosis were adults, while controls were adolescents.

Generated by immunoSEQ multiplex PCR, the TCRdb table keeps only in-frame clones and is missing some. The sample lists 25,000 to 35,000 clones, approximately 90% occurring once. Time point specified: new active TB diagnosis, blood taken before or within 7 days of starting treatment. V lost 2 bases, J lost 3 bases, and 10 bases lay in between. In germline, CDR1 is GTSNPN, CDR2 SVGIG (reference sequence). The CDR3 is 13 amino acids. The source material was PBMCs, sampled at tuberculosis diagnosis. The chain recombines TRBV30 with TRBJ1-2; possibly TRBD1 for D (5 bases). The source is an adult with tuberculosis. The CDR3 protein is CAWSNGGYYGYTF. CDR3 nucleotides: TGTGCCTGGAGTAACGGGGGATACTATGGCTACACCTTC.